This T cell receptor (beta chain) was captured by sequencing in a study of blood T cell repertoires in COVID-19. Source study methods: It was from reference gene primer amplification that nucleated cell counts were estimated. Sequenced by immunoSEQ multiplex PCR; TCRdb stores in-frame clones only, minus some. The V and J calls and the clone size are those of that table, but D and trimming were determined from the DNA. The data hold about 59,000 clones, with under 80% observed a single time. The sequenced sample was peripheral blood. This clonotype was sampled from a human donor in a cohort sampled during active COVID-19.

As DNA, the CDR3 is TGCGCCAGCAGACGTCAGCGGGGGCAAGAGACCCAGTACTTC. It translates to CASRRQRGQETQYF. This sequence joins TRBV5-1 and TRBJ2-5, with TRBD2 matching 8 bases. V shed 5 bases and J 2 bases; nucleotides not matched to a gene: 5. Germline CDR1 and CDR2: SGHRS and YFSETQ. This CDR3 has 14 amino acids.